This T cell receptor beta chain was identified during a study of CD4 T cells in relation to SARS-CoV-2 and coronaviruses. Overall study: The negative reference was HIV-1 Nef peptide pool or peptide-free culture.

On this clone: Its antigen is currently unknown.

Unexposed donor CD4+ T cells date from about 2011-2019, before the COVID-19 pandemic. The cells were cultured for about ten days before CD4+ T cells were isolated. Using immunoSEQ multiplex PCR, the repertoire was profiled, and TCRdb retains in-frame clones only, with some absent. The table has around 26,000 clones, 74% seen once; the top ten hold 20% to 25%. Study results and limitations: No donor gave both pre-pandemic and post-infection samples. Crossreactivity was assessed only for spike protein, not other viral proteins.

Sequenced sample: CD4+ T cells from PBMCs, cultured in vitro. The receptor was derived from a human donor in good health.

The DNA of the CDR3 is TGTGCCATCAGTGCCGGGACAGGGGGTCGGGAGACCCAGTACTTC. Its translation is CAISAGTGGRETQYF. The genes are TRBV10-3 and TRBJ2-5; TRBD1 agrees at 11 bases. The CDR3 is 15 residues long. After removal of 4 bases from V and 5 bases from J, the junction contained 6 bases not matched to a gene. CDR1 is ENHRY and CDR2 is SYGVKD in the germline V gene.